These 28 T cell receptor beta chains originate from one sample sequenced in a study of cytomegalovirus exposure and HLA in healthy donors. Profiled with immunoSEQ multiplex PCR; TCRdb holds only in-frame clones, not every one. The sample has under 250,000 clones; around nine tenths are singletons. The sequenced sample was PBMCs. Receptor source: a man younger than 35 in good health and CMV-seronegative.

The chain employs TRBV28 and TRBJ1-6, with 7 bases fitting TRBD1. The CDR3 is 15 residues long. With 4 bases clipped from V and 7 bases from J, the junction kept 7 bases outside the gene matches. From germline, CDR1 is MDHEN and CDR2 SYDVKM. The chain's CDR3 is CASSWDSSRNSPLHF. The DNA for the CDR3 is TGTGCCAGCAGTTGGGACAGTAGCAGGAATTCACCCCTCCACTTT.

The V gene is TRBV5-4, the J gene TRBJ2-4; perhaps TRBD1 as D (6 bases). The CDR3 runs to 17 residues. CDR1 is SGHNT, CDR2 YYREEE, per germline (reference sequence). The ends were cut back, 4 bases at V and 0 bases at J, with 17 bases in the middle. CDR3 sequence (DNA): TGTGCCAGCAGCCGGAACGGACAGCGCCTAGCCAAAAACATTCAGTACTTC. As protein: CASSRNGQRLAKNIQYF.

V usage is TRBV5-6 and J usage is TRBJ2-3, with 10 bases that match TRBD1. This CDR3 spans 16 amino acids. From germline, CDR1 is SGHDT and CDR2 YYEEEE. The V gene end was trimmed by 3 bases and the J gene end by 2 bases; junction bases not matched to a gene: 6. DNA of the CDR3: TGTGCCAGCAGCTATTCCGGGACAGGGGACACAGATACGCAGTATTTT. Translation gives CASSYSGTGDTDTQYF.

This clone was observed a handful of times. V gene TRBV6-5 combines with J gene TRBJ1-1, with D maybe TRBD1 (5 bases). The CDR3 length is 13 residues. The V end lost 8 bases, the J end lost 0 bases, and 10 bases lay between the germline ends. Looked up from germline, CDR1 is MNHEY and CDR2 is SVGAGI. CDR3 coding DNA: TGTGCCAGCCTCGGACAAATGAACACTGAAGCTTTCTTT. It codes for CASLGQMNTEAFF.

This sequence joins TRBV2 and TRBJ2-1; weak D call: TRBD2 (5 bases). CDR1 and CDR2 from the germline V gene are SNHLY and FYNNEI. V was cut by 4 bases and J by 9 bases, with 13 bases left in between. CDR3 size: 13 residues. CDR3 bases: TGTGCCAGCAGTGTATTAGCGTCTGGTGAGCAGTTCTTC. This codes for CASSVLASGEQFF. The entire variable domain, with the rest obtained from reference TRBV2 and TRBJ2-1, is as follows: EPEVTQTPSHQVTQMGQEVILRCVPISNHLYFYWYRQILGQKVEFLVSFYNNEISEKSEIFDDQFSVERPDGSNFTLKIRSTKLEDSAMYFCASSVLASGEQFFGPGTRLTVL.

This clone came up a few times. This chain connects TRBV14 to TRBJ1-5; no reliable D call. Trimming shortened V by 0 bases and J by 7 bases, and 7 bases separated the two germline ends. CDR3 size: 13 residues. The germline V gene encodes CDR1 SGHDN and CDR2 FVKESK. CDR3 sequence: CASSQDYGQPQHF. The CDR3 DNA is TGTGCCAGCAGCCAAGATTACGGGCAGCCCCAGCATTTT.

The chain couples TRBV27 to TRBJ2-7; TRBD2 matches 7 bases. The CDR3 is 12 residues long. From germline, CDR1 is MNHEY and CDR2 SMNVEV (reference sequence). V dropped 10 bases and J dropped 2; count of bases not matched to a gene: 5. The CDR3 protein is CATKSGAYEQYF. The CDR3, as DNA: TGTGCCACCAAGAGCGGGGCCTACGAGCAGTACTTC.

Note on this clone: This specimen includes other DNA sequences encoding the same CDR3. This sequence joins TRBV5-1 and TRBJ1-2; 7 bases fit TRBD1. The V segment lost 4 bases and the J segment 2 bases; nucleotides outside the gene matches: 2. Per germline, CDR1 SGHRS and CDR2 YFSETQ. The CDR3 runs 13 residues. The CDR3 DNA reads TGCGCCAGCAGCCCGGGACAGAACTATGGCTACACCTTC. This gives the protein CASSPGQNYGYTF.

This chain links TRBV6-6 with TRBJ1-2; tentative D call: TRBD1 (5 bases). The germline V gene encodes CDR1 MNHNY and CDR2 SVGAGI (reference sequence). This CDR3 comprises 14 residues. Trimming cost V 3 bases and J 0 bases, with 8 bases left between them. CDR3 sequence: CASSYKGTNYGYTF. The CDR3 region has the DNA TGTGCCAGCAGTTATAAGGGGACTAACTATGGCTACACCTTC.

This sequence joins TRBV5-1 and TRBJ2-1; perhaps TRBD1 as D (6 bases). Germline V gene sequence: CDR1 SGHRS, CDR2 YFSETQ. The germline V and J ends were trimmed by 4 bases and 8 bases, with 13 bases remaining between them. The CDR3 covers 13 residues. CDR3 region: CASSKGQRDEQFF. The CDR3, as DNA: TGCGCCAGCAGCAAAGGACAGCGCGATGAGCAGTTCTTC.

V and J are TRBV6-1 and TRBJ2-2, with a possible D match to TRBD1 (6 bases). The CDR3 runs 13 residues. The germline gives CDR1 MNHNS, CDR2 SASEGT. V was clipped by 10 bases and J by 2 bases, with 11 bases between them. CDR3 sequence: CAIRDTNTGELFF. CDR3 DNA: TGTGCCATACGGGACACAAACACCGGGGAGCTGTTTTTT.

The V call is TRBV7-2, the J call TRBJ2-1; D gene unclear. The CDR3 is 11 amino acids. V lost 5 bases and J lost 4, with 3 bases in between. Germline-derived CDR1 and CDR2 are SGHTA and FQGNSA. Here the CDR3 reads CASSAYNEQFF. The CDR3 region has the DNA TGTGCCAGCAGCGCGTACAATGAGCAGTTCTTC.

This rearrangement joins TRBV10-3 to TRBJ2-3; 7 nucleotides match TRBD2. After removal of 0 bases from V and 2 bases from J, the junction contained 14 bases not matched to a gene. The germline gives CDR1 ENHRY, CDR2 SYGVKD. The CDR3 consists of 19 residues. CDR3 in DNA: TGTGCCATCAGTGAGTCGAAGCAGGGAGGGTACTCTTTCACAGATACGCAGTATTTT. Residues: CAISESKQGGYSFTDTQYF.

The chain joins TRBV6-5 to TRBJ2-7; D is possibly TRBD1 (5 bases). V was clipped by 2 bases and J by 6 bases, with 14 bases between them. Germline V gene sequence: CDR1 MNHEY, CDR2 SVGAGI. The CDR3 is made up of 14 amino acids. CDR3 protein: CASSYNNRYGEQYF. CDR3 nucleotide sequence: TGTGCCAGCAGTTACAACAACAGGTACGGCGAGCAGTACTTC.

The CDR3 DNA follows: TGTGCCAGCAGCCCTTCGCCAGGGGGCGAGGACTATGGCTACACCTTC. Translating it yields CASSPSPGGEDYGYTF. The chain uses TRBV7-9 and TRBJ1-2; 8 nucleotides align to TRBD1. Per germline, CDR1 SEHNR and CDR2 FQNEAQ (reference sequence). The junction had 11 bases not matched to a gene; V was cut back by 5 bases and J by 3 bases. This CDR3 comprises 16 residues.

The chain uses TRBV6-5 and TRBJ2-3, with 9 bases that match TRBD1. Germline lookup yields CDR1 MNHEY and CDR2 SVGAGI. The CDR3 length is 12 residues. After removal of 10 bases from V and 4 bases from J, the junction contained 3 bases not matched to a gene. CDR3 in DNA: TGTGCCACTAGGACAGGGGCAGATACGCAGTATTTT. Encoded protein: CATRTGADTQYF.

This clone was observed a single time. V gene TRBV25-1 combines with J gene TRBJ1-4; D not certain. Germline V lookup: CDR1 MGHDK, CDR2 SYGVNS. The V end lost 4 bases, the J end lost 8 bases, and 8 bases lay between the germline ends. This CDR3 has 12 amino acids. Here the CDR3 DNA reads TGTGCCAGCAGTGGAGGTTACGAAAAACTGTTTTTT. As protein: CASSGGYEKLFF.

The chain employs TRBV5-3 and TRBJ2-2, with 9 bases that match TRBD2. Being an ORF, TRBV5-3 has a function that is uncertain. This CDR3 is built from 17 residues. After removal of 0 bases from V and 6 bases from J, the junction contained 9 bases not matched to a gene. CDR3 nucleotides: TGTGCCAGAAGCTTGGCCGGCGGGAGGGCCCCGCCCGGGGAGCTGTTTTTT. It codes for CARSLAGGRAPPGELFF.

This clone was detected only once. The chain carries TRBV7-2 and TRBJ1-6; 7 bases map to TRBD1. The CDR3 runs 14 residues. J lost 9 bases, V lost 6 bases, and 8 bases had no gene match. Germline CDR1 SGHTA, CDR2 FQGNSA. The CDR3 sequence: CASRLEGASSPLHF. In nucleotides, the CDR3 is TGTGCCAGCAGACTAGAGGGGGCAAGTTCACCCCTCCACTTT.

In this sample, this clone turned up once. The chain employs TRBV4-3 and TRBJ2-7; 7 bases line up with TRBD2. J was trimmed by 1 base and V by 2 bases; bases with no gene match: 2. Germline V lookup: CDR1 LGHNA, CDR2 YSLEER. The CDR3 loop spans 14 amino acids. As DNA, the CDR3 is TGCGCCAGCAGCCAACTAGCGGAGTCCTACGAGCAGTACTTC. It specifies CASSQLAESYEQYF.

This rearrangement joins TRBV29-1 to TRBJ2-7; 12 nucleotides agree with TRBD1. The CDR3 loop spans 13 amino acids. V trimming: 5 bases; J trimming: 6 bases; junction bases outside the gene matches: 5. In germline, CDR1 is SQVTM, CDR2 ANQGSEA. The CDR3 coding sequence is TGCAGCGTTTCGGGACAGGGGGCGCGCGAGCAGTACTTC. Translation gives CSVSGQGAREQYF.

This rearrangement joins TRBV19 to TRBJ2-2; D remains unclear. Germline V gene sequence: CDR1 LNHDA, CDR2 SQIVND (reference sequence). V gave up 5 bases and J gave up 0 bases, with 10 bases separating them. The CDR3 spans 15 residues. CDR3 nucleotide sequence: TGTGCCAGTAGTGGGCCAGGATCGAACACCGGGGAGCTGTTTTTT. The encoded protein is CASSGPGSNTGELFF.

The V and J genes are TRBV7-2 and TRBJ2-3; D uncertain. The CDR3 contains 15 residues. Looked up from germline, CDR1 is SGHTA and CDR2 is FQGNSA. Trimming left V 1 base short and J 2 bases short, with 10 bases between. The CDR3, as DNA: TGTGCCAGCAGCTTAGATCGACTGGACACAGATACGCAGTATTTT. Protein sequence: CASSLDRLDTDTQYF. Together with reference TRBV7-2 and TRBJ2-3, the CDR3 gives the full variable domain: GAGVSQSPSNKVTEKGKDVELRCDPISGHTALYWYRQSLGQGLEFLIYFQGNSAPDKSGLPSDRFSAERTGGSVSTLTIQRTQQEDSAVYLCASSLDRLDTDTQYFGPGTRLTVL.

This clone was picked up one time. The gene calls are TRBV4-3 and TRBJ2-7; 8 nucleotides align to TRBD2. Germline CDR1 LGHNA, CDR2 YSLEER. V lost 0 bases, J lost 6 bases, and 7 bases stayed unmatched. CDR3 length equals 15 residues. The CDR3 bases are TGCGCCAGCAGCCAAGATCAAGCGGGAGTTGTCGAGCAGTACTTC. Translated: CASSQDQAGVVEQYF.

The genes are TRBV27 and TRBJ2-1, with 14 bases aligning to TRBD2. J gave up 14 bases and V 5 bases, and 11 bases lay outside the gene matches. In germline, CDR1 is MNHEY, CDR2 SMNVEV (reference sequence). This CDR3 comprises 15 residues. CDR3 residues: CASSLTGPGLAGEFF. CDR3 bases: TGTGCCAGCAGTCTCACCGGACCGGGACTAGCGGGGGAGTTCTTC.

The rearrangement joins TRBV19 to TRBJ2-3; 9 bases align to TRBD1. The CDR3 consists of 16 residues. The trim removed 1 base at V and 4 bases at J, leaving 6 bases unmatched. Germline V gene sequence: CDR1 LNHDA, CDR2 SQIVND (reference sequence). In DNA, the CDR3 is TGTGCCAGTAGTATAGTCGGACAGGGGAGGGCAGATACGCAGTATTTT. Translating gives CASSIVGQGRADTQYF.

The chain is built from TRBV29-1 and TRBJ2-1; TRBD2 might be the D (5 bases). Trimming removed 7 bases at V and 2 bases at J, with 12 bases between. CDR3 length equals 13 residues. Looked up from germline, CDR1 is SQVTM and CDR2 is ANQGSEA. The CDR3 loop reads CSGGGAAYNEQFF. CDR3 DNA: TGCAGCGGCGGAGGTGCAGCCTACAATGAGCAGTTCTTC.

This clone has only one observation. V and J are TRBV4-3 and TRBJ2-7; 8 nucleotides agree with TRBD1. Germline-derived CDR1 and CDR2 are LGHNA and YSLEER. V lost 0 bases to trimming and J lost 0 bases; unmatched junction nucleotides: 4. The CDR3 is made up of 16 amino acids. CDR3 coding DNA: TGCGCCAGCAGCCAAGAAGGACAGGGTAGCTCCTACGAGCAGTACTTC. It specifies CASSQEGQGSSYEQYF.